One TCR beta chain is described in this entry. The sample belongs to a study of T cell changes during pregnancy in multiple sclerosis. The method was immunoSEQ multiplex PCR; TCRdb's version includes in-frame clones alone and lacks a portion of them. The top ten clones hold 3% to 3.5% of a sample with 60,000 to 80,000 clones, roughly nine tenths of them seen once. With V trimmed by 8 bases and J by 9 bases, 7 bases remained unmatched. In germline, CDR1 is MGHDK, CDR2 SYGVNS. The length of the CDR3 is 12 residues. The sequencing here drew on peripheral blood, taken before pregnancy. The genes are TRBV25-1 and TRBJ2-1, with 7 bases lining up with TRBD1. This receptor was taken from a female donor with multiple sclerosis, enrolled in a pregnancy study. The CDR3 bases are TGTGCCAGCTCACAGGGGAATGGTGAGCAGTTCTTC. Its protein product is CASSQGNGEQFF.